This entry lists 17 T cell receptor beta chains sequenced from one sample in a study of cytotoxic CD8 clonotypes in ibrutinib-treated CLL. Generated by immunoSEQ multiplex PCR, the TCRdb table keeps only in-frame clones and is missing some. The sample records roughly 15,000 clones, about 80% being singletons. This specimen consisted of PBMCs, obtained before ibrutinib treatment. The origin of the receptors is a human donor with chronic lymphocytic leukemia.

The gene calls are TRBV10-3 and TRBJ2-7; TRBD1 or TRBD2 may be the D gene (7 bases each). The CDR3 is 15 amino acids. The V gene lost 0 bases and the J gene lost 5 bases, with 14 bases spanning the gap. CDR1 is ENHRY and CDR2 is SYGVKD in the germline V gene. In DNA, the CDR3 is TGTGCCATCAGTGAGTCGGGAGGGACAGAAGACGAGCAGTACTTC. This translates into CAISESGGTEDEQYF.

The rearrangement joins TRBV7-8 to TRBJ2-2; weak D call: TRBD1 (5 bases). CDR1 SGHVS and CDR2 FQNEAQ come from the germline V gene. V was trimmed by 1 base and J by 0 bases, leaving 6 bases between them. The CDR3 is 15 amino acids. The CDR3 DNA reads TGTGCCAGCAGCTTAGGGGGCGCGAACACCGGGGAGCTGTTTTTT. This translates into CASSLGGANTGELFF.

The V gene is TRBV11-2, the J gene TRBJ2-7; D unclear. This CDR3 has 16 amino acids. Germline CDR1 and CDR2: SGHAT and FQNNGV. V lost 1 base to trimming and J lost 0 bases, with 13 bases between them. The CDR3 protein is CASSLAMTGGSYEQYF. The CDR3 nucleotides read TGTGCCAGCAGCTTAGCCATGACGGGTGGCTCCTACGAGCAGTACTTC.

Written as DNA, the CDR3 is TGTGCCAGCAGCTTAGGGACGGTGGGCTACACCTTC. As protein: CASSLGTVGYTF. The chain recombines TRBV7-9 with TRBJ1-2, with D unresolved. Germline CDR1 and CDR2: SEHNR and FQNEAQ (reference sequence). This CDR3 has 12 residues. Trimming removed 1 base from V and 8 bases from J, with 8 bases in between.

The chain uses TRBV5-1 and TRBJ2-7, with a possible D match to TRBD1 (5 bases). There are 14 residues in the CDR3. Between the trimmed V and J ends, which lost 8 bases and 0 bases, there was a span of 15 bases. Per the germline V gene, CDR1 is SGHRS and CDR2 is YFSETQ. The CDR3 sequence: CASRQTESSYEQYF. The DNA for the CDR3 is TGCGCCAGTCGACAGACGGAGAGCTCCTACGAGCAGTACTTC.

V is TRBV7-8 and J is TRBJ2-7; D ambiguous. The CDR3 is made up of 16 amino acids. V lost 5 bases and J 1 base, leaving 18 bases between the germline ends. Germline V gives CDR1 SGHVS, CDR2 FQNEAQ. Written as DNA, the CDR3 is TGTGCCAGCAGCAATAAACCTCAGTCCCGGTCCTACGAGCAGTACTTC. Protein product: CASSNKPQSRSYEQYF.

The chain is built from TRBV28 and TRBJ1-1, with D tentatively TRBD1 (5 bases). V lost 2 bases and J lost 3, with 7 bases in between. The CDR3 runs 13 residues. The germline CDR1 and CDR2 sequences are MDHEN and SYDVKM. DNA of the CDR3: TGTGCCAGCAGTTTACAGGGTTACACTGAAGCTTTCTTT. Translating gives CASSLQGYTEAFF.

This sequence joins TRBV9 and TRBJ2-3, with D possibly matching TRBD1 (6 bases). The CDR3 extends over 14 amino acids. From germline, CDR1 is SGDLS and CDR2 YYNGEE. Trimming stripped 3 bases from V and 5 bases from J, with 13 bases between. CDR3 region: CASSEQGHRDTQYF. The CDR3 DNA sequence: TGTGCCAGCAGCGAACAGGGCCACAGAGATACGCAGTATTTT.

The V gene is TRBV28, the J gene TRBJ2-7; TRBD1 aligns across 7 bases. The CDR3 sequence is 15 residues long. Per germline, CDR1 MDHEN and CDR2 SYDVKM. The junction had 14 bases not matched to a gene; V was cut back by 5 bases and J by 7 bases. This chain's CDR3 is CASSNSGQKVGEQYF. In DNA, the CDR3 is TGTGCCAGCAGTAATTCGGGACAGAAGGTCGGGGAGCAGTACTTC.

The rearrangement links TRBV2 to TRBJ2-4, with D possibly matching TRBD2 (7 bases). Trimming removed 6 bases from V and 0 bases from J, with 12 bases in between. This CDR3 comprises 15 residues. Germline V gene lookup returns CDR1 SNHLY and CDR2 FYNNEI. CDR3 DNA: TGTGCCAGCAGAGGGGGGGAAGTAGCCAAAAACATTCAGTACTTC. Translating gives CASRGGEVAKNIQYF.

This chain links TRBV11-2 with TRBJ2-3; 8 bases agree with TRBD2. V shed 5 bases, J shed 1 base, and the junction held 8 bases outside the gene matches. Germline values: CDR1 SGHAT, CDR2 FQNNGV. The CDR3 runs to 16 residues. CDR3: CASSLRTSGGTDTQYF. In nucleotides, the CDR3 is TGTGCCAGCAGCCTACGTACTAGCGGAGGCACAGATACGCAGTATTTT.

This chain connects TRBV7-3 to TRBJ2-1; 8 positions match TRBD1. The CDR3 covers 16 residues. CDR1 is SGHTA and CDR2 is FQGTGA in the germline V gene. The V segment lost 2 bases and the J segment 8 bases; nucleotides outside the gene matches: 11. CDR3 in amino acids: CASSLRGTGWSDEQFF. CDR3 nucleotides: TGTGCCAGCAGCTTACGGGGGACAGGATGGTCGGATGAGCAGTTCTTC. Full variable domain (missing parts from reference TRBV7-3 and TRBJ2-1): GAGVSQTPSNKVTEKGKYVELRCDPISGHTALYWYRQSLGQGPEFLIYFQGTGAADDSGLPNDRFFAVRPEGSVSTLKIQRTERGDSAVYLCASSLRGTGWSDEQFFGPGTRLTVL.

CDR3 loop: CASSSEGTGYEQYF. The CDR3 nucleotides are TGTGCCAGCAGCTCCGAGGGGACAGGGTACGAGCAGTACTTC. The chain uses TRBV11-2 and TRBJ2-7, with TRBD1 matching over 9 bases. The CDR3 extends over 14 amino acids. The germline V gene encodes CDR1 SGHAT and CDR2 FQNNGV. After removal of 4 bases from V and 4 bases from J, the junction contained 5 bases not matched to a gene.

The chain links TRBV5-1 to TRBJ1-1; tentatively, D is TRBD1 (6 bases). The germline gives CDR1 SGHRS, CDR2 YFSETQ. The V end lost 6 bases, the J end lost 6 bases, and 18 bases lay between the germline ends. CDR3 length equals 14 residues. CDR3 sequence: CASIWGPQTAEAFF. CDR3 bases: TGCGCCAGCATCTGGGGGCCTCAAACAGCTGAAGCTTTCTTT.

The V call is TRBV28, the J call TRBJ1-5, with D tentatively TRBD1 (6 bases). Germline loops: CDR1 MDHEN, CDR2 SYDVKM. V was trimmed by 3 bases and J by 4 bases, leaving 13 bases between them. The CDR3 is made up of 15 amino acids. CDR3 region: CASSLSDRVNQPQHF. The CDR3 nucleotides read TGTGCCAGCAGTTTGTCGGACAGAGTTAATCAGCCCCAGCATTTT.

This clone is a singleton in its sample. The chain recombines TRBV28 with TRBJ1-1; no clear D. The CDR3 loop spans 13 amino acids. The germline CDR1 and CDR2 sequences are MDHEN and SYDVKM. V was clipped by 6 bases and J by 3 bases, with 11 bases between them. DNA of the CDR3: TGTGCCAGCAGGGTACGGCGGGACACTGAAGCTTTCTTT. Translated, it gives CASRVRRDTEAFF. Together with reference TRBV28 and TRBJ1-1, the CDR3 gives the full variable domain: DVKVTQSSRYLVKRTGEKVFLECVQDMDHENMFWYRQDPGLGLRLIYFSYDVKMKEKGDIPEGYSVSREKKERFSLILESASTNQTSMYLCASRVRRDTEAFFGQGTRLTVV.

The chain uses TRBV18 and TRBJ2-5; 9 bases are a match to TRBD2. Per the germline V gene, CDR1 is KGHSH and CDR2 is LQKENI. The junction had 3 bases not matched to a gene; V was cut back by 3 bases and J by 1 base. This CDR3 region has 15 residues. The CDR3 is CASSPGAGGQETQYF. CDR3 DNA: TGTGCCAGCTCACCCGGAGCGGGAGGCCAAGAGACCCAGTACTTC. Full variable domain (outside the CDR3, taken from reference TRBV18 and TRBJ2-5): NAGVMQNPRHLVRRRGQEARLRCSPMKGHSHVYWYRQLPEEGLKFMVYLQKENIIDESGMPKERFSAEFPKEGPSILRIQQVVRGDSAAYFCASSPGAGGQETQYFGPGTRLLVL.